These T cell receptor beta chains were read from a single sample in a study of shared clonotypes between healthy human individuals. TCRdb's table, derived via immunoSEQ multiplex PCR, lists solely in-frame clones and lacks some. The repertoire holds some 580,000 clones, with 95% to 98% as singletons. The material sequenced was naive CD4+ T cells sorted from blood. Receptor source: a woman aged 25-40 years in good health. Both conserved end residues are part of each CDR3. A D gene is named only where the DNA matches it firmly. Clone size appears in some rows only: once, few, many, or a class for an expanded clone.

D gene | J gene | clone size | V gene | CDR3 DNA | CDR3 protein
TRBD1 | TRBJ2-7 | - | TRBV28 | TGTGCCAGCAGCCCGGGGACAGGGTTCTACCACGAGCAGTACTTC | CASSPGTGFYHEQYF
TRBD1 | TRBJ1-3 | once | TRBV10-3 | TGTGCCATCAGTGTACGACAGGGGTCGGATGGAAACACCATATATTTT | CAISVRQGSDGNTIYF
- | TRBJ2-7 | - | TRBV7-9 | TGTGCCAGCAGCTTACAGGGGAACTACGAGCAGTACTTC | CASSLQGNYEQYF
TRBD1 | TRBJ1-5 | - | TRBV6-6 | TGTGCCAGCAGTCAAAGACAGGGGAATAGCAATCAGCCCCAGCATTTT | CASSQRQGNSNQPQHF
- | TRBJ1-2 | - | TRBV28 | TGTGCCAGCAGTTTTCTTAGACGGGAACACGATGGCTACACCTTC | CASSFLRREHDGYTF
TRBD2 | TRBJ2-1 | - | TRBV10-2 | TGCGCCAGCCGACCTAGCGGGATCGGGAATGAGCAGTTCTTC | CASRPSGIGNEQFF
- | TRBJ1-2 | - | TRBV28 | TGTGCCAGCAGGCAGACTAACTATGGCTACACCTTC | CASRQTNYGYTF
- | TRBJ1-1 | - | TRBV10-3 | TGTGCCATCACCCCCGCCCAGAACACTGAAGCTTTCTTT | CAITPAQNTEAFF
TRBD1 | TRBJ1-1 | - | TRBV5-1 | TGCGCCAGCAGCTTGGCCGGGATAGGACAGGGCCCCAAGGAAGCTTTCTTT | CASSLAGIGQGPKEAFF
- | TRBJ1-5 | - | TRBV28 | TGTGCCAGCAGCCTTGGGGGGGCTAATCAGCCCCAGCATTTT | CASSLGGANQPQHF
TRBD1 | TRBJ1-2 | - | TRBV19 | TGTGCCAGTAGTGGAAGGACAGGGGGCAACTATGGCTACACCTTC | CASSGRTGGNYGYTF
TRBD1 | TRBJ2-1 | once | TRBV7-9 | TGTGCCAGCAGCTTAACACAGGGGGCAGACAATGAGCAGTTCTTC | CASSLTQGADNEQFF
TRBD2 | TRBJ2-3 | - | TRBV5-1 | TGCGCCAGCAGCTTGGCTTTAGGCGGGAGGGGCACAGATACGCAGTATTTT | CASSLALGGRGTDTQYF
- | TRBJ1-5 | once | TRBV7-7 | TGTGCCAGCAGCTTAATGGCAGCCAGCAATCAGCCCCAGCATTTT | CASSLMAASNQPQHF
- | TRBJ2-5 | - | TRBV7-7 | TGTGCCAGCAGCCCCCCGGGACAACAAGAGACCCAGTACTTC | CASSPPGQQETQYF
TRBD1 | TRBJ2-3 | - | TRBV5-1 | TGCGCCAGCAGCGCCGACAGGGTTGCAGATACGCAGTATTTT | CASSADRVADTQYF
- | TRBJ1-4 | - | TRBV28 | TGTGCCAGCAGTTTGCACAGGACTAATGAAAAACTGTTTTTT | CASSLHRTNEKLFF
TRBD1 | TRBJ1-5 | - | TRBV6-5 | TGTGCCAGCAGTCGGGACAGTTCGAGGGGACCCCAGCATTTT | CASSRDSSRGPQHF
- | TRBJ2-5 | - | TRBV7-2 | TGTGCCAGCAGCTTAGGAAGTTGGTACCAAGAGACCCAGTACTTC | CASSLGSWYQETQYF
- | TRBJ1-1 | once | TRBV19 | TGTGCCAGTAGTCGAGACAGAACGAACACTGAAGCTTTCTTT | CASSRDRTNTEAFF
- | TRBJ2-1 | - | TRBV19 | TGTGCCAGTAGTATGTTAGGAGACGGCTCCTACAATGAGCAGTTCTTC | CASSMLGDGSYNEQFF
- | TRBJ2-3 | - | TRBV2 | TGTGCCAGCAGTGTTTCCCCAGATACGCAGTATTTT | CASSVSPDTQYF
- | TRBJ2-7 | - | TRBV7-6 | TGTGCCAGCAGCCTCGCGGGCAGGTTCTCCTACGAGCAGTACTTC | CASSLAGRFSYEQYF
- | TRBJ1-2 | - | TRBV28 | TGTGCCAGCAGTTCCGGGGGAGCTAACTATGGCTACACCTTC | CASSSGGANYGYTF
- | TRBJ1-2 | - | TRBV6-5 | TGTGCCAGCAGCCCAACAGGGAACTATGGCTACACCTTC | CASSPTGNYGYTF
TRBD1 | TRBJ1-4 | - | TRBV28 | TGTGCCAGCAGTTCGCTAGGACAGGGAGGCGATGAAAAACTGTTTTTT | CASSSLGQGGDEKLFF
TRBD1 | TRBJ2-2 | - | TRBV6-5 | TGTGCCAGCAGTTTAGAGGGGGCGGCCGGGGAGCTGTTTTTT | CASSLEGAAGELFF
- | TRBJ1-1 | - | TRBV28 | TGTGCCAGCAGTAAATTTAACACTGAAGCTTTCTTT | CASSKFNTEAFF
- | TRBJ2-1 | - | TRBV18 | TGTGCCAGCTCACCACCCCATGACAATGAGCAGTTCTTC | CASSPPHDNEQFF
TRBD1 | TRBJ2-6 | - | TRBV2 | TGTGCCAGCATTTACCAGGGGGCGCTGGGGGCCAACGTCCTGACTTTC | CASIYQGALGANVLTF
TRBD2 | TRBJ2-7 | few | TRBV28 | TGTGCCAGCAGTTTCCTAGCGGGGGACAACGAGCAGTACTTC | CASSFLAGDNEQYF
- | TRBJ1-1 | - | TRBV7-3 | TGTGCCAGCAGCTTAAGTGGAAGCGTCACTGAAGCTTTCTTT | CASSLSGSVTEAFF
- | TRBJ1-4 | - | TRBV6-5 | TGTGCCAGCAGAACATACCCAGGGGAAAAACTGTTTTTT | CASRTYPGEKLFF
TRBD2 | TRBJ2-7 | - | TRBV7-2 | TGTGCCAGCCCGGAGTCAGCGGGAGGGCGGGTACTCTACGAGCAGTACTTC | CASPESAGGRVLYEQYF
TRBD1 | TRBJ1-1 | - | TRBV18 | TGTGCCAGCTCAGCCACAGGGGGGAACACTGAAGCTTTCTTT | CASSATGGNTEAFF
- | TRBJ1-1 | - | TRBV5-1 | TGCGCCAGCAGCTCGGACCTTGGGGGGCGAGCTGAAGCTTTCTTT | CASSSDLGGRAEAFF
TRBD1 | TRBJ2-5 | - | TRBV15 | TGTGCCACCAGCAGAGATACAGCGGACAGGCCCTGGGAGACCCAGTACTTC | CATSRDTADRPWETQYF
- | TRBJ2-1 | - | TRBV6-1 | TGTGCCAGCAGCGAGACGGACAGCTACAATGAGCAGTTCTTC | CASSETDSYNEQFF
- | TRBJ2-1 | - | TRBV21-1 | TGTGCCAGCAGCAAAAGAGTGGGAGGGCCTCAAAGCTCCTACAATGAGCAGTTCTTC | CASSKRVGGPQSSYNEQFF
- | TRBJ2-1 | - | TRBV19 | TGTGCCAGTAACCAAGCCCTAGCCTACAATGAGCAGTTCTTC | CASNQALAYNEQFF
- | TRBJ2-3 | - | TRBV7-8 | TGTGCCAGCAGCTTAGCGTGGGCAGATACGCAGTATTTT | CASSLAWADTQYF
- | TRBJ1-2 | few | TRBV7-9 | TGTGCCAGCAGTTCTACCGTAATGTATGGCTACACCTTC | CASSSTVMYGYTF
TRBD1 | TRBJ1-6 | - | TRBV6-6 | TGTGCCAGCAGTTACTCGAAAGGGGGCGACTCACCCCTCCACTTT | CASSYSKGGDSPLHF
- | TRBJ2-2 | - | TRBV4-1 | TGCGCCAGCAGCCAAGTGGGTAGCTTCGACGGGGAGCTGTTTTTT | CASSQVGSFDGELFF
TRBD2 | TRBJ2-4 | - | TRBV7-2 | TGTGCCAGCAGCACCACCGGGACTAGGGTTCTGTACTTC | CASSTTGTRVLYF
TRBD1 | TRBJ2-5 | - | TRBV6-1 | TGTGCCAGCAGTGGGACAGGAAGGGAGACCCAGTACTTC | CASSGTGRETQYF
TRBD1 | TRBJ1-2 | - | TRBV11-2 | TGTGCCAGCAGACCTCAGGGGGATTACTATGGCTACACCTTC | CASRPQGDYYGYTF